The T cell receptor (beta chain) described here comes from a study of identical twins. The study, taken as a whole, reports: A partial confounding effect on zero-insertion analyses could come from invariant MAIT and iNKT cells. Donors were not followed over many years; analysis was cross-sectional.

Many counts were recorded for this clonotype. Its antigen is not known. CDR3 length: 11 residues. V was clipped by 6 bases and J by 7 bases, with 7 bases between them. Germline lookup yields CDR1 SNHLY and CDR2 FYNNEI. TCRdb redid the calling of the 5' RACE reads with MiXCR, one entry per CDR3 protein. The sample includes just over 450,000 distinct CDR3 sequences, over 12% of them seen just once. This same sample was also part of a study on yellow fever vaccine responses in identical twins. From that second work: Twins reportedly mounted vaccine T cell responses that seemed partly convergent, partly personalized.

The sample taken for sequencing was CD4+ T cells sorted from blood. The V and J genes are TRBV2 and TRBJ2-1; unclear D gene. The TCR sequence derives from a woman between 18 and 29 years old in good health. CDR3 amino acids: CASSVLNEQFF. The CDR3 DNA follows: TGTGCCAGCAGCGTGTTGAATGAGCAGTTCTTC.